What follows is one T cell receptor beta chain and its context. What antigen it recognizes has not been identified. Base qualities are not provided; no much larger clone lies one nucleotide away. This record comes from a study of patients and donors after allogeneic stem cell transplantation (dated by TCRdb to 2020 to 2021). The library was made by RT-PCR. The sequencing machine was a NextSeq 550. Starting from the raw public reads, TCRdb applied fastp trimming at Q25, assembled clones with MiXCR and retained in-frame beta chains. Identical CDR3 proteins give one entry, which carries the most common genes and DNA. The sample records roughly 940,000 distinct CDR3 sequences, roughly 18% of which are singletons. The ten largest clones represent 6% of the sample. A distance of 9 bases separates the germline ends of V and J, which lose 6 bases and 1 base respectively. CDR1 and CDR2, looked up from the germline V gene, are MNHNS and SASEGT. Including cysteine and phenylalanine, the CDR3 has 13 amino acids. Only the CDR3 DNA stays, 39 bases, in frame from base 1.

The sample comprised blood, either unsorted or a sorted T cell fraction (not recorded which). This chain is built from TRBV6-1 and TRBJ1-2, with a weak D call of TRBD1 (5 bases match). The TCR was taken from a human donor who was either an allogeneic HSCT recipient or a stem cell or donor lymphocyte infusion donor (not recorded which). It is not recorded whose cells these are; they may come from a transplant donor. The nucleotide sequence reads TGTGCCAGCAGGACAGAGGGTAACTATGGCTACACCTTC. Its translation is CASRTEGNYGYTF.